This T cell receptor (beta chain) derives from a study of CD8 T cells in Susac syndrome. RNA amounts of about 0.45 to 1 ug underwent reverse transcription with random hexamers. Amplification of the TCR beta CDR3 was carried out by immunoSEQ multiplex PCR, which spanned a total of 54 Vbeta and 13 Jbeta segments. One entry per CDR3 protein, called by TCRdb with MiXCR from the immunoSEQ multiplex PCR reads. There are 110,000 or so distinct CDR3 sequences in the sample; 93% occur only once, and approximately 0.097% lies in the top ten. The CDR3 runs to 15 residues. V lost 1 base and J lost 4, with 11 bases in between. Germline assignment: CDR1 SGHAT and CDR2 FQNNGV. The authors sequenced TCR beta from blood CD8+ and CD4+ T cells. TEMRA cells were FACS-enriched, while CD8+ and CD4+ T cells were negatively isolated.

The sample was CD4+ T cells from PBMCs. The sequence came from a human donor with multiple sclerosis. This chain links TRBV11-2 with TRBJ1-3, with no clear D. The CDR3 spells CASSLVALRGNTIYF. The CDR3 nucleotides are TGTGCCAGCAGCTTAGTCGCCCTGCGGGGAAACACCATATATTTT.